This T cell receptor (beta chain) comes out of a study of Graves' ophthalmopathy and Graves' hyperthyroidism. Points from the study as a whole: Blood contained most expanded thyroid clonotypes exceeding 0.001 frequency.

TCR beta CDR3 regions were amplified from RNA transcripts. Second-round multiplex PCR came after first-round RT-PCR with HTBI primers. TCRdb reprocessed the multiplex PCR reads with MiXCR, giving one entry per CDR3 protein. The sample has over a million distinct CDR3 sequences; less than 45% are singletons. This CDR3 spans 20 amino acids. Germline lookup yields CDR1 SGHTA and CDR2 FQGTGA. Trimming at V came to 1 base and at J to 5 bases, leaving 17 bases not matched to a gene. To note about this clonotype: Its specificity is unknown.

The J gene is TRBJ2-7, the V gene TRBV7-3; the match to TRBD2 covers 13 bases. Sequenced material: peripheral blood or thyroid tissue (not recorded which). This TCR came from an adult man with Graves' hyperthyroidism. The CDR3 nucleotides read TGTGCCAGCAGCTTAAATGGGGGGGGACTAGCGGGATCAACTAGACACGAGCAGTACTTC. This sequence encodes CASSLNGGGLAGSTRHEQYF.